This T cell receptor (beta chain) was captured in a study of CD4 and CD8 cells across lung adenocarcinoma regions. TCRdb itself ran the PCR reads through MiXCR, one entry per CDR3 protein. The sample carries roughly 19,000 distinct CDR3 sequences, 51% recorded once. Localized lung adenocarcinoma, a non-small cell lung cancer, affected the donors. Comment on this clonotype: Mismatch with germline at one junction end may stem from a read error.

The sequence was obtained from a female donor with lung adenocarcinoma. The CD4 and CD8 labels of this study may be unreliable. The material sequenced was CD8+ T cells from the center of a lung tumor.

This CDR3 is CAISDRANTNTQYF. CDR3 nucleotide sequence: TGTGCCATCAGTGACCGGGCCAACACAAATACGCAGTACTTT. This chain connects TRBV10-3 to TRBJ2-3; D call uncertain. CDR1 is ENHRY and CDR2 is SYGVKD in the germline V gene. This CDR3 comprises 14 residues.